This TCR beta chain originates from a study of control samples from healthy donors and cancer patients. This CDR3 comprises 13 residues. Trimming removed 5 bases from V and 5 bases from J; junction bases left unmatched: 2. Per the germline V gene, CDR1 is SEHNR and CDR2 is FQNEAQ (reference sequence). Sequencing used immunoSEQ multiplex PCR; TCRdb keeps in-frame clones, though not all of them. Among 95,000 to 130,000 clones listed, around nine tenths were seen once. Sequencing used blood. This clonotype was obtained from a woman between 70 and 85 years old in good health. This chain connects TRBV7-9 to TRBJ1-4; TRBD1 matches 7 bases. In DNA, the CDR3 is TGTGCCAGCAGCAGGGGGCCGAATGAAAAACTGTTTTTT. The encoded protein is CASSRGPNEKLFF. The full variable domain, with the rest looked up from reference TRBV7-9 and TRBJ1-4, is DTGVSQNPRHKITKRGQNVTFRCDPISEHNRLYWYRQTLGQGPEFLTYFQNEAQLEKSRLLSDRFSAERPKGSFSTLEIQRTEQGDSAMYLCASSRGPNEKLFFGSGTQLSVL.